This T cell receptor beta chain was profiled in a study of T-cell memory formation after mild COVID-19. On the study more broadly: TCR clusters were mostly confined to one donor each. Study-wide points: Confirmation was lacking for SARS-CoV-2 specificity of second-wave clones that peaked on day 37. Pre-infection memory already had some responding clones, implying cross-reactive memory joined. Mainly in CM and EM were contracting CD4+ clones; CD8+ were in EMRA.

This clonotype was detected ten times or more. No antigen is known for it. MiXCR, applied by TCRdb to the 5' RACE reads, yields one record per CDR3 protein. Here the sample spans more than 150,000 distinct CDR3 sequences, over 20% being singletons. The CDR3 is 14 residues long. CDR1 and CDR2 from the germline V gene are MNHEY and SVGAGI. Trimming cost V 5 bases and J 2 bases; bases outside gene matches: 3. The source is an adult woman who had mild COVID-19 (a few samples of this study predate the infection). Cell type and time point are not known. Sequenced input: PBMCs or a T cell subset sorted from them (not recorded which). The chain has TRBV6-5 and TRBJ2-7; TRBD1 aligns across 10 bases. This chain's CDR3 is CASSEGQGAYEQYF. For the CDR3, the DNA is TGTGCCAGCAGTGAAGGACAGGGGGCCTACGAGCAGTACTTC.